Presented here are 28 T cell receptor beta chains from one specimen sequenced in a study of cytomegalovirus exposure and HLA in healthy donors. With 60 Vbeta and 13 Jbeta primers, the PCR was carried out. Some clones are missing from TCRdb's copy, which holds only in-frame ones; the method was immunoSEQ multiplex PCR. The repertoire holds 110,000 to 150,000 clones, about 80% seen once, with about 4.7% in the top ten. The sequenced sample was PBMCs. Every receptor here comes from a male donor in good health and CMV-seronegative.

This rearrangement joins TRBV7-2 to TRBJ1-2, with D unclear. V was trimmed by 7 bases and J by 2 bases, leaving 17 bases between them. This CDR3 is built from 15 residues. Looked up from germline, CDR1 is SGHTA and CDR2 is FQGNSA. CDR3 in DNA: TGTGCCAGCATCAGAACCGAGTGGGCGAACTATGGCTACACCTTC. Its protein is CASIRTEWANYGYTF.

This clone was counted only a few times. The V gene is TRBV27, the J gene TRBJ2-7; 11 nucleotides agree with TRBD1. Germline trimming cut 6 bases from V and 5 bases from J; bases unmatched to any gene: 3. The CDR3 contains 13 residues. In germline, CDR1 is MNHEY, CDR2 SMNVEV (reference sequence). The DNA for the CDR3 is TGTGCCAGCAGCAGGACAGGGGGCCACGAGCAGTACTTC. This sequence encodes CASSRTGGHEQYF.

This clone was seen more than once but under ten times. J is TRBJ2-1 and V is TRBV6-4; tentative D call: TRBD2 (6 bases). V shed 4 bases and J shed 10 bases, with 14 bases lying between them. The CDR3 has 13 residues. CDR1 MRHNA and CDR2 SNTAGT come from the germline V gene. The DNA of the CDR3 is TGTGCCAGCAGTGTTTCGGGGGAGACAGAGCAGTTCTTC. The encoded protein is CASSVSGETEQFF.

V and J are TRBV11-3 and TRBJ2-7, with TRBD1 identical over 8 bases. J gave up 0 bases and V 5 bases, and 3 bases lay outside the gene matches. This CDR3 contains 14 residues. The V gene's germline CDR1 is SGHNT and CDR2 YENEEA. The DNA of the CDR3 is TGTGCCAGCAGCACGACAGGGGACTCCTACGAGCAGTACTTC. This gives the protein CASSTTGDSYEQYF.

The chain links TRBV7-2 to TRBJ1-1, with TRBD1 as a possible D gene (5 bases). V was pared by 5 bases and J by 0 bases, with 7 bases between. Germline V gene sequence: CDR1 SGHTA, CDR2 FQGNSA. This CDR3 has 13 amino acids. The CDR3 bases are TGTGCCAGCAGCACACAGGTGAACACTGAAGCTTTCTTT. This sequence encodes CASSTQVNTEAFF.

The chain employs TRBV7-9 and TRBJ1-4; 9 bases line up with TRBD1. The V gene end was trimmed by 7 bases and the J gene end by 8 bases; junction bases not matched to a gene: 5. From germline, CDR1 is SEHNR and CDR2 FQNEAQ (reference sequence). The CDR3 totals 13 residues. CDR3 in amino acids: CASKQGASEKLFF. The CDR3 region has the DNA TGTGCCAGCAAACAGGGGGCTAGCGAAAAACTGTTTTTT. The complete variable domain, with remaining parts taken from reference TRBV7-9 and TRBJ1-4, reads DTGVSQNPRHKITKRGQNVTFRCDPISEHNRLYWYRQTLGQGPEFLTYFQNEAQLEKSRLLSDRFSAERPKGSFSTLEIQRTEQGDSAMYLCASKQGASEKLFFGSGTQLSVL.

V is TRBV7-9 and J is TRBJ2-3, with a tentative D call TRBD2 (7 bases). The V gene lost 5 bases and the J gene lost 3 bases, with 15 bases spanning the gap. Germline CDR1 is SEHNR and CDR2 is FQNEAQ (reference sequence). The CDR3 runs 15 residues. The CDR3 sequence is CASSHREGGTDTQYF. The CDR3 DNA sequence: TGTGCCAGCAGCCACAGGGAGGGGGGGACAGATACGCAGTATTTT.

The chain recombines TRBV7-2 with TRBJ2-2, with D possibly matching TRBD2 (6 bases). Trimming removed 6 bases at V and 1 base at J, with 15 bases between. This CDR3 is 16 amino acids long. Germline V gives CDR1 SGHTA, CDR2 FQGNSA. CDR3 loop: CASSPGLSWNTGELFF. As DNA, the CDR3 is TGTGCCAGCAGTCCGGGACTGAGTTGGAACACCGGGGAGCTGTTTTTT.

This chain links TRBV11-2 with TRBJ2-7; 10 nucleotides line up with TRBD2. The germline gives CDR1 SGHAT, CDR2 FQNNGV. The CDR3 totals 14 residues. V shed 2 bases, J shed 6 bases, and the junction held 4 bases outside the gene matches. The CDR3 sequence: CASSLLLAGSEQYF. The CDR3 DNA is TGTGCCAGCAGCTTACTACTAGCGGGGAGCGAGCAGTACTTC.

This clone was seen more than once but under ten times. This chain joins TRBV27 and TRBJ2-7, with TRBD1 identical over 9 bases. The length of the CDR3 is 13 residues. Germline CDR1 MNHEY, CDR2 SMNVEV (reference sequence). The V gene end was trimmed by 5 bases and the J gene end by 5 bases; junction bases not matched to a gene: 4. DNA for the CDR3: TGTGCCAGCAGTCGGGACAGGGTGGACGAGCAGTACTTC. Protein sequence: CASSRDRVDEQYF.

This chain joins TRBV4-3 and TRBJ2-3; TRBD2 agrees at 14 bases. The CDR3 has 17 residues. Trimming took 0 bases from V and 10 from J; bases not matched to a gene: 9. Germline V gives CDR1 LGHNA, CDR2 YSLEER. The CDR3 loop reads CASSQESRLAGGVPQYF. In DNA, the CDR3 is TGCGCCAGCAGCCAAGAGAGCCGACTAGCGGGGGGGGTTCCGCAGTATTTT.

This sequence joins TRBV6-1 and TRBJ1-3; the match to TRBD1 covers 9 bases. The V and J ends lost 6 bases and 4 bases, in that order; junction bases with no gene match: 7. The CDR3 sequence is 15 residues long. Per germline, CDR1 MNHNS and CDR2 SASEGT. The CDR3 coding sequence is TGTGCCAGCAGGGAACAGGGGGCACAGGGAAACACCATATATTTT. Translation gives CASREQGAQGNTIYF.

The chain uses TRBV28 and TRBJ2-3; the D gene is possibly TRBD2 (6 bases). Germline lookup yields CDR1 MDHEN and CDR2 SYDVKM. The CDR3 sequence is 13 residues long. Trimming left V 8 bases short and J 2 bases short, with 11 bases between. CDR3 region: CASRAGPTDTQYF. CDR3 DNA sequence: TGTGCCAGCCGGGCGGGACCCACAGATACGCAGTATTTT.

The chain joins TRBV4-1 to TRBJ2-7; the match to TRBD1 covers 10 bases. Trimming cost V 3 bases and J 6 bases; bases outside gene matches: 11. Germline CDR1 and CDR2: MGHRA and YSYEKL. The CDR3 totals 16 residues. CDR3 residues: CASSQGSGTGASEQYF. Written as DNA, the CDR3 is TGCGCCAGCAGCCAGGGGTCCGGGACAGGGGCCTCCGAGCAGTACTTC.

The CDR3 sequence is CAWNSGGSGEQFF. In DNA, the CDR3 is TGTGCCTGGAACAGCGGGGGTTCCGGTGAGCAGTTCTTC. V is TRBV30 and J is TRBJ2-1; 8 bases line up with TRBD2. Per the germline V gene, CDR1 is GTSNPN and CDR2 is SVGIG (reference sequence). J gave up 9 bases and V 4 bases, and 8 bases lay outside the gene matches. This CDR3 contains 13 residues.

This clone has only a few counts. The CDR3 nucleotides read TGTGCCAGCAGTCAGTTCGGGACTAGCGGGTACAGCACAGATACGCAGTATTTT. It specifies CASSQFGTSGYSTDTQYF. V usage is TRBV27 and J usage is TRBJ2-3; 12 nucleotides align to TRBD2. The CDR3 sequence is 18 residues long. Unmatched junction bases numbered 9, after V lost 5 bases and J lost 0 bases. Germline CDR1 is MNHEY and CDR2 is SMNVEV (reference sequence).

The chain is built from TRBV28 and TRBJ1-1, with D possibly TRBD1 on 6 matching bases. Between the trimmed V and J ends, which lost 4 bases and 1 base, there was a span of 19 bases. Germline CDR1 MDHEN, CDR2 SYDVKM. The CDR3 has 17 residues. CDR3 nucleotides: TGTGCCAGCAGTTATCGCGCCGGGCCCAGGGGGAACACTGAAGCTTTCTTT. It yields the protein CASSYRAGPRGNTEAFF.

This clone was counted a few times. The chain has TRBV27 and TRBJ2-5; 7 bases align to TRBD1. The J call may be wrong; the DNA end is better matched by TRBJ2-7. Germline-derived CDR1 and CDR2 are MNHEY and SMNVEV (reference sequence). CDR3 length: 14 amino acids. The CDR3: CASSPRQGRHEQYF. As DNA, the CDR3 is TGTGCCAGCAGTCCCCGACAGGGTCGACACGAGCAGTACTTC.

The chain couples TRBV9 to TRBJ1-1; D remains ambiguous. CDR1 and CDR2 from the germline V gene are SGDLS and YYNGEE. CDR3 size: 13 residues. V was pared by 2 bases and J by 5 bases, with 10 bases between. CDR3 sequence reads: CASSVGGETEAFF. CDR3 sequence (DNA): TGTGCCAGCAGCGTGGGAGGAGAGACTGAAGCTTTCTTT.

This clone was seen only once. The chain combines TRBV28 with TRBJ2-1; possible D gene TRBD2, 6 bases. Germline V gene lookup returns CDR1 MDHEN and CDR2 SYDVKM. CDR3 length: 16 amino acids. V was cut by 5 bases and J by 2 bases, with 16 bases left in between. The DNA of the CDR3 is TGTGCCAGCAGTACATCCCCGGGGGTCGCCTACAATGAGCAGTTCTTC. It specifies CASSTSPGVAYNEQFF.

The V call is TRBV7-8, the J call TRBJ1-2; TRBD1 matches 10 bases. With 3 bases clipped from V and 4 bases from J, the junction kept 5 bases outside the gene matches. Germline CDR1 is SGHVS and CDR2 is FQNEAQ. This CDR3 spans 15 amino acids. The CDR3 region has the DNA TGTGCCAGCAGCTTGGGACAGGGGATGACCTATGGCTACACCTTC. Amino acid sequence: CASSLGQGMTYGYTF. Variable domain in full (rest from reference TRBV7-8 and TRBJ1-2): GAGVSQSPRYKVAKRGQDVALRCDPISGHVSLFWYQQALGQGPEFLTYFQNEAQLDKSGLPSDRFFAERPEGSVSTLKIQRTQQEDSAVYLCASSLGQGMTYGYTFGSGTRLTVV.

This clone occurred a few times. Other nucleotide sequences from this sample produce the same CDR3. This sequence joins TRBV19 and TRBJ1-1; TRBD1 is a possible D gene (6 bases). Trimming shortened V by 3 bases and J by 2 bases, and 13 bases separated the two germline ends. Per germline, CDR1 LNHDA and CDR2 SQIVND (reference sequence). The CDR3 length is 15 residues. Here the CDR3 reads CASSIWGQANTEAFF. In DNA, the CDR3 is TGTGCCAGTAGTATCTGGGGGCAGGCAAACACTGAAGCTTTCTTT.

The V and J genes are TRBV5-6 and TRBJ1-1; D unresolved. Trimming took 4 bases from V and 0 from J, leaving 19 bases between them. Germline CDR1 SGHDT, CDR2 YYEEEE. The CDR3 loop spans 17 amino acids. The DNA for the CDR3 is TGTGCCAGCAGCCTGAGGTCGACGGGAAATATGAACACTGAAGCTTTCTTT. Translated, it gives CASSLRSTGNMNTEAFF.

The rearrangement joins TRBV28 to TRBJ1-5, with a possible D match to TRBD1 (5 bases). V lost 3 bases and J lost 6, with 12 bases in between. The germline V gene has CDR1 MDHEN and CDR2 SYDVKM. The CDR3 is 14 amino acids. The CDR3 region has the DNA TGTGCCAGCAGTTTCTCCCTTACAGGTCAGCCCCAGCATTTT. This codes for CASSFSLTGQPQHF.

This chain links TRBV6-5 with TRBJ2-3; a possible D gene is TRBD2 (6 bases). With 5 bases removed from V and 3 bases from J, the gap between germline ends came to 15 bases. Germline CDR1 and CDR2: MNHEY and SVGAGI. The CDR3 spans 15 residues. In DNA form, the CDR3 reads TGTGCCAGCAGTACCCAGCGGGCCGGGACAGATACGCAGTATTTT. It codes for CASSTQRAGTDTQYF.

The genes are TRBV28 and TRBJ2-1; the D gene is possibly TRBD1 (6 bases). CDR3 size: 17 residues. V lost 7 bases and J 0 bases, leaving 19 bases between the germline ends. Germline CDR1 is MDHEN and CDR2 is SYDVKM. The CDR3 DNA is TGTGCCAGCACCTCCTCCGGGACACCGAGCTCCTACAATGAGCAGTTCTTC. It specifies CASTSSGTPSSYNEQFF.

CDR3: CATQLPGVGGYTF. DNA of the CDR3: TGTGCCACCCAACTCCCGGGGGTCGGGGGCTACACCTTC. This chain links TRBV15 with TRBJ1-2; D possibly corresponds to TRBD1 (5 bases). Trimming removed 8 bases from V and 8 bases from J, with 18 bases in between. Per germline, CDR1 LNHNV and CDR2 YYDKDF (reference sequence). The CDR3 has 13 residues. Full variable domain (remainder filled in from reference TRBV15 and TRBJ1-2): DAMVIQNPRYQVTQFGKPVTLSCSQTLNHNVMYWYQQKSSQAPKLLFHYYDKDFNNEADTPDNFQSRRPNTSFCFLDIRSPGLGDTAMYLCATQLPGVGGYTFGSGTRLTVV.

V and J are TRBV5-4 and TRBJ2-6, with D hard to call. Trimming removed 7 bases at V and 4 bases at J, with 9 bases between. CDR3 size: 13 residues. Per germline, CDR1 SGHNT and CDR2 YYREEE (reference sequence). For the CDR3, the DNA is TGTGCCAGCTCCCTCTCCGGGGCCAACGTCCTGACTTTC. It codes for CASSLSGANVLTF.